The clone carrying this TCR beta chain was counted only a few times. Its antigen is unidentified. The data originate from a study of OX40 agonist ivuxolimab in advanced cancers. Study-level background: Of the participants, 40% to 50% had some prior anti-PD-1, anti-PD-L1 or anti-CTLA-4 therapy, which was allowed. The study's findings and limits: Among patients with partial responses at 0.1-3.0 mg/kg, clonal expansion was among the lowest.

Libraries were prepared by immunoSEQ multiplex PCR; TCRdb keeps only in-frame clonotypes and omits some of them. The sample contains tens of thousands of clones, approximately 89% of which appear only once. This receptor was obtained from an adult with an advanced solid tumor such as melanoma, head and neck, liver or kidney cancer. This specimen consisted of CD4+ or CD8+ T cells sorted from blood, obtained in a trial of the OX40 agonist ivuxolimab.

The CDR3 DNA is TGTGCCAGCAGCACCTCCGCGGGACGCGAGAATTCACCCCTCCACTTT. It translates to CASSTSAGRENSPLHF. The genes are TRBV5-4 and TRBJ1-6; possibly TRBD1 for D (5 bases). The ends were cut back, 4 bases at V and 7 bases at J, with 18 bases in the middle. Germline V CDR1 and CDR2: SGHNT, YYREEE (reference sequence). The CDR3 consists of 16 residues. Full variable domain (rest looked up from reference TRBV5-4 and TRBJ1-6): ETGVTQSPTHLIKTRGQQVTLRCSSQSGHNTVSWYQQALGQGPQFIFQYYREEENGRGNFPPRFSGLQFPNYSSELNVNALELDDSALYLCASSTSAGRENSPLHFGNGTRLTVT.